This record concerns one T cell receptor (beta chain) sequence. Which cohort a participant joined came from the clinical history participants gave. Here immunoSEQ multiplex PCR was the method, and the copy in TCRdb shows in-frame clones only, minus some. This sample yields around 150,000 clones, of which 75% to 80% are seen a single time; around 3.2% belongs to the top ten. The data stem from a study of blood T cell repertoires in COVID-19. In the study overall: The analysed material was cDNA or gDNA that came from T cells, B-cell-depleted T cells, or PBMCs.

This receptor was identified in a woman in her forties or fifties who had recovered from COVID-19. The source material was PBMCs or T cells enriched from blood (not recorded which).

CDR3 DNA sequence: TGCAGCGTTGAACCAGCGGGAGGGCTGGTTGAGCAGTTCTTC. Its translation: CSVEPAGGLVEQFF. The chain couples TRBV29-1 to TRBJ2-1, with TRBD2 matching 10 bases. The CDR3 extends over 14 amino acids. V gave up 2 bases and J gave up 9 bases; unmatched junction bases: 7. The germline gives CDR1 SQVTM, CDR2 ANQGSEA.